This entry lists 30 T cell receptor beta chains sequenced from one sample in a study of T cells in Graves' hyperthyroidism and ophthalmopathy (dated by TCRdb to between 2018 and 2021). Library prep was done by multiplex PCR. The instrument was an Illumina HiSeq 2000. TCR beta CDR3 regions were amplified from RNA transcripts. The TCR CDR3 was subjected to a first round of RT-PCR using the HTBI primer set and the Qiagen OneStep RT-PCR kit. The public reads were reprocessed in TCRdb via fastp at Q25 and MiXCR, keeping in-frame beta chains. One record per CDR3 amino acid sequence lists the most common genes and DNA. The sample table lists around 500,000 distinct CDR3 sequences, more than 15% of them with a count of one. The ten biggest clones cover roughly 29% of the sample. Sequencing was done on a sample of blood. Every receptor here comes from a woman in her thirties with Graves' ophthalmopathy.

There are many counts of this clonotype. The chain combines TRBV30 with TRBJ2-7; TRBD2 is a possible D gene (6 bases). CDR1 is GTSNPN, CDR2 SVGIG, per germline (reference sequence). V lost 0 bases and J 7 bases, leaving 16 bases between the germline ends. The CDR3 length is 14 residues. The CDR3 nucleotides read TGTGCCTGGAGTGTACGGGCGGGGCTGAGGGAGCAGTACTTC. Translated: CAWSVRAGLREQYF.

This clonotype was counted ten times or more. The rearrangement joins TRBV11-1 to TRBJ2-7; D unclear. V was cut by 8 bases and J by 1 base, with 12 bases left in between. Germline CDR1 reads SGHAT; CDR2 reads FQDESV (reference sequence). The CDR3 runs 13 residues. CDR3 region: CASAQGSSYEQYF. As DNA, the CDR3 is TGTGCCAGCGCTCAAGGATCATCCTACGAGCAGTACTTC.

This clonotype was seen at least ten times. The chain uses TRBV30 and TRBJ1-2, with unresolved D. Germline V gives CDR1 GTSNPN, CDR2 SVGIG (reference sequence). The CDR3 consists of 12 residues. The germline V and J ends were trimmed by 0 bases and 8 bases, with 10 bases remaining between them. CDR3 sequence: CAWSVGVGGYTF. The CDR3 coding sequence is TGTGCCTGGAGTGTGGGAGTGGGAGGCTACACCTTC.

This clonotype has only a few counts. V usage is TRBV29-1 and J usage is TRBJ2-1; D unclear. Per germline, CDR1 SQVTM and CDR2 ANQGSEA. The CDR3 has 10 amino acids. Trimming removed 7 bases from V and 5 bases from J, with 6 bases in between. CDR3: CSGWDNEQFF. The CDR3 nucleotides read TGCAGCGGGTGGGACAATGAGCAGTTCTTC.

This clonotype was observed at least ten times. The chain uses TRBV28 and TRBJ1-1, with D perhaps TRBD1 (5 bases). The CDR3 loop spans 13 amino acids. The V and J ends lost 7 bases and 5 bases respectively, with 14 bases between them. Germline values: CDR1 MDHEN, CDR2 SYDVKM. CDR3 coding DNA: TGTGCCAGCACTGATCCGAGGGGAACTGAAGCTTTCTTT. It encodes CASTDPRGTEAFF.

The genes are TRBV28 and TRBJ2-5, with a weak D call TRBD1 (5 bases). CDR3 length: 13 residues. Germline loops: CDR1 MDHEN, CDR2 SYDVKM. V was pared by 4 bases and J by 3 bases, with 9 bases between. The CDR3: CASSWGRKETQYF. DNA for the CDR3: TGTGCCAGCAGTTGGGGCCGGAAAGAGACCCAGTACTTC.

At least ten counts were recorded for this clonotype. The chain is built from TRBV24-1 and TRBJ1-1; D gene uncertain. This CDR3 is 11 amino acids long. Germline V gives CDR1 KGHDR, CDR2 SFDVKD. The ends were cut back, 4 bases at V and 9 bases at J, with 8 bases in the middle. CDR3 amino acids: CATSDTTKAFF. CDR3 coding DNA: TGTGCCACCAGTGACACTACTAAAGCTTTCTTT.

This clonotype was counted ten times or more. This chain connects TRBV28 to TRBJ2-5, with D maybe TRBD1 (8 bases). This CDR3 has 18 amino acids. Trimming stripped 8 bases from V and 5 bases from J, with 30 bases between. Germline-derived CDR1 and CDR2 are MDHEN and SYDVKM. In nucleotides, the CDR3 is TGTGCCAGCGTTTCTCCGGGACAGGTCGAGGCGGGAGATGAGACCCAGTACTTC. It translates to CASVSPGQVEAGDETQYF.

This clonotype was seen more than once but under ten times. The chain combines TRBV4-3 with TRBJ1-4; tentatively, D is TRBD1 (5 bases). Germline assignment: CDR1 LGHNA and CDR2 YSLEER. Trimming removed 0 bases from V and 5 bases from J, with 10 bases in between. CDR3 length: 15 amino acids. Here the CDR3 reads CASSQDGTENEKLFF. CDR3 DNA: TGCGCCAGCAGCCAAGACGGGACTGAGAATGAAAAACTGTTTTTT.

This clonotype was seen more than once but under ten times. V gene TRBV19 combines with J gene TRBJ2-2; the match to TRBD1 covers 8 bases. J gave up 2 bases and V 6 bases, and 8 bases lay outside the gene matches. The CDR3 runs 16 residues. Germline-derived CDR1 and CDR2 are LNHDA and SQIVND (reference sequence). CDR3 in DNA: TGTGCCAGTAGATTGACAGGGGCGGCCAACACCGGGGAGCTGTTTTTT. This gives the protein CASRLTGAANTGELFF.

In its sample, this clonotype was seen many times. This rearrangement joins TRBV30 to TRBJ2-7; no firm D call. This CDR3 region has 11 residues. Germline-derived CDR1 and CDR2 are GTSNPN and SVGIG (reference sequence). V was clipped by 2 bases and J by 9 bases, with 11 bases between them. The DNA for the CDR3 is TGTGCCTGGAGTACCAAGTGGGGGCAGTACTTC. As protein: CAWSTKWGQYF.

This clonotype was recorded at least ten times. The chain has TRBV12-3 or TRBV12-4 and TRBJ2-7; D perhaps matches TRBD1 (6 bases). This CDR3 contains 14 residues. With 3 bases removed from V and 6 bases from J, the gap between germline ends came to 15 bases. The CDR3 reads CASSFWQGQGEQYF. For the CDR3, the DNA is TGTGCCAGCAGTTTTTGGCAGGGACAAGGCGAGCAGTACTTC.

V is TRBV19 and J is TRBJ2-7; 13 bases fit TRBD2. The V and J ends lost 3 bases and 2 bases, in that order; junction bases with no gene match: 4. In germline, CDR1 is LNHDA, CDR2 SQIVND (reference sequence). This CDR3 is built from 16 residues. DNA for the CDR3: TGTGCCAGTAGTATCTCGGGACTAGCGGGGACCTACGAGCAGTACTTC. Its translation is CASSISGLAGTYEQYF.

This clonotype has a count of ten or more. The rearrangement joins TRBV3-1 to TRBJ2-5; 14 bases map to TRBD2. Germline V gene sequence: CDR1 LGHDT, CDR2 YNNKEL (reference sequence). Germline trimming cut 7 bases from V and 4 bases from J; bases unmatched to any gene: 8. The CDR3 is 16 amino acids. This CDR3 reads CASIPRLAGGGETQYF. CDR3 nucleotides: TGTGCCAGCATTCCTAGACTAGCGGGAGGGGGAGAGACCCAGTACTTC.

This clonotype was observed at least ten times. CDR3 residues: CAWSVPLAGYNEQFF. DNA for the CDR3: TGTGCCTGGAGTGTACCGCTAGCGGGGTACAATGAGCAGTTCTTC. The chain uses TRBV30 and TRBJ2-1, with 9 bases identical to TRBD2. This CDR3 has 15 amino acids. The trim removed 0 bases at V and 4 bases at J, leaving 4 bases unmatched. The germline V gene has CDR1 GTSNPN and CDR2 SVGIG (reference sequence).

This clonotype was counted at least ten times. The chain couples TRBV7-2 to TRBJ2-7, with D tentatively TRBD2 (5 bases). This CDR3 comprises 14 residues. Per the germline V gene, CDR1 is SGHTA and CDR2 is FQGNSA. Trimming pared 7 bases from V and 3 bases from J, leaving 16 bases between. The CDR3 nucleotides read TGTGCCAGCAAAGAGAACCTCGGGGTCTACGAGCAGTACTTC. Translating it yields CASKENLGVYEQYF. The complete variable domain, with remaining parts taken from reference TRBV7-2 and TRBJ2-7, reads GAGVSQSPSNKVTEKGKDVELRCDPISGHTALYWYRQSLGQGLEFLIYFQGNSAPDKSGLPSDRFSAERTGGSVSTLTIQRTQQEDSAVYLCASKENLGVYEQYFGPGTRLTVT.

The chain employs TRBV6-2 or TRBV6-3 and TRBJ2-1, with D uncertain. The CDR3 runs to 18 residues. CDR1 is MNHEY, CDR2 SVGEGT, per germline. Trimming left V 8 bases short and J 0 bases short, with 23 bases between. The CDR3, as DNA: TGTGCCAGCCGTCCCGAGACCGCCGTTTTTAGCTCCTACAATGAGCAGTTCTTC. Translated: CASRPETAVFSSYNEQFF.

Ten or more counts support this clonotype. The V and J genes are TRBV25-1 and TRBJ1-1; D is undetermined. V gave up 5 bases and J gave up 0 bases, with 16 bases separating them. The germline V gene has CDR1 MGHDK and CDR2 SYGVNS. CDR3 length: 16 residues. The CDR3 DNA reads as TGTGCCAGCAGTCCAACAGCCACGAGAATGAACACTGAAGCTTTCTTT. Translating gives CASSPTATRMNTEAFF.

This clonotype was detected only a few times. The chain is built from TRBV20-1 and TRBJ1-1; the D is unclear. V lost 0 bases and J 0 bases, leaving 14 bases between the germline ends. The germline gives CDR1 DFQATT, CDR2 SNEGSKA (reference sequence). The CDR3 is 16 residues long. This CDR3 is CSARDGAAPVNTEAFF. DNA for the CDR3: TGCAGTGCTAGAGATGGCGCGGCGCCGGTGAACACTGAAGCTTTCTTT.

The rearrangement uses TRBV6-2 or TRBV6-3 and TRBJ1-1, with TRBD1 identical over 7 bases. Germline V gene data show CDR1 as MNHEY and CDR2 as SVGEGT. After removal of 0 bases from V and 3 bases from J, the junction contained 4 bases not matched to a gene. The CDR3 is made up of 15 amino acids. The CDR3 DNA sequence: TGTGCCAGCAGTTACTCGAGTCAGGGGGACACTGAAGCTTTCTTT. This gives the protein CASSYSSQGDTEAFF.

The gene calls are TRBV28 and TRBJ2-7, with D perhaps matching TRBD1 or TRBD2 (7 bases each). This CDR3 has 13 residues. Deletions cut 5 bases from V and 6 bases from J, with 14 bases between. Germline lookup yields CDR1 MDHEN and CDR2 SYDVKM. CDR3 amino acids: CASSLQGGTEQYF. DNA for the CDR3: TGTGCCAGCAGTCTCCAGGGGGGGACCGAGCAGTACTTC.

This clonotype was counted many times. The gene calls are TRBV20-1 and TRBJ2-5; 12 positions agree with TRBD2. Germline loops: CDR1 DFQATT, CDR2 SNEGSKA (reference sequence). CDR3 size: 16 residues. The V gene end was trimmed by 4 bases and the J gene end by 4 bases; junction bases not matched to a gene: 10. The CDR3 region is CSATLAGGPGGETQYF. As DNA, the CDR3 is TGCAGTGCTACACTAGCGGGAGGACCTGGGGGAGAGACCCAGTACTTC.

The chain recombines TRBV6-1 with TRBJ1-5, with D tentatively TRBD1 (5 bases). The CDR3 sequence is 13 residues long. The germline CDR1 and CDR2 sequences are MNHNS and SASEGT. Trimming cost V 5 bases and J 7 bases, with 12 bases left between them. The CDR3 protein is CASSRRGPQPQHF. The CDR3 coding sequence is TGTGCCAGCAGTAGGCGGGGCCCCCAGCCCCAGCATTTT.

This chain connects TRBV6-2 or TRBV6-3 to TRBJ2-7; D possibly matches TRBD1 or TRBD2 (5 bases each). The CDR3 covers 15 residues. Trimming took off 4 bases at V and 3 bases at J, with 16 bases between the two ends. CDR1 and CDR2 from the germline V gene are MNHEY and SVGEGT. The CDR3 reads CASSSIGDGDYEQYF. CDR3 in DNA: TGTGCCAGCAGTTCCATAGGGGACGGAGACTACGAGCAGTACTTC.

This clonotype was observed many times. The chain employs TRBV28 and TRBJ2-5, with TRBD2 matching 11 bases. This CDR3 spans 16 amino acids. Losses at the gene ends were 8 bases for V and 2 bases for J; bases not matched to a gene: 10. Germline CDR1 and CDR2: MDHEN and SYDVKM. CDR3 residues: CASAAPSGRLQETQYF. The CDR3 DNA sequence: TGTGCCAGCGCCGCCCCTAGCGGGAGGTTGCAAGAGACCCAGTACTTC. The whole variable domain, filled in from reference TRBV28 and TRBJ2-5, reads DVKVTQSSRYLVKRTGEKVFLECVQDMDHENMFWYRQDPGLGLRLIYFSYDVKMKEKGDIPEGYSVSREKKERFSLILESASTNQTSMYLCASAAPSGRLQETQYFGPGTRLLVL.

The sample holds a few counts of this clonotype. The genes are TRBV2 and TRBJ1-1; 8 bases line up with TRBD1. J was trimmed by 3 bases and V by 10 bases; bases with no gene match: 7. This CDR3 region has 13 residues. The germline gives CDR1 SNHLY, CDR2 FYNNEI. As DNA, the CDR3 is TGTGCCACTCGGGACAGGTGGGACACTGAAGCTTTCTTT. Encoded protein: CATRDRWDTEAFF.

The table lists this clonotype with many counts. The chain couples TRBV2 to TRBJ2-1; D could derive from TRBD1 or TRBD2 (5 bases each). The CDR3 loop spans 13 amino acids. V was cut by 5 bases and J by 6 bases, with 11 bases left in between. Germline CDR1 SNHLY, CDR2 FYNNEI. CDR3 in amino acids: CASSSQRGNEQFF. Here the CDR3 DNA reads TGTGCCAGCAGTTCCCAGAGGGGCAATGAGCAGTTCTTC. Supplemented by reference TRBV2 and TRBJ2-1, the full variable domain reads EPEVTQTPSHQVTQMGQEVILRCVPISNHLYFYWYRQILGQKVEFLVSFYNNEISEKSEIFDDQFSVERPDGSNFTLKIRSTKLEDSAMYFCASSSQRGNEQFFGPGTRLTVL.

The chain joins TRBV19 to TRBJ1-5; possibly TRBD1 for D (5 bases). The CDR3 length is 15 residues. Trimming took 6 bases from V and 3 from J, leaving 15 bases between them. The V gene's germline CDR1 is LNHDA and CDR2 SQIVND (reference sequence). The CDR3 nucleotides are TGTGCCAGTAGCCGCCAGGGACCGTTCAATCAGCCCCAGCATTTT. It specifies CASSRQGPFNQPQHF. Using reference TRBV19 and TRBJ1-5 for the parts outside the CDR3, the full variable domain is DGGITQSPKYLFRKEGQNVTLSCEQNLNHDAMYWYRQDPGQGLRLIYYSQIVNDFQKGDIAEGYSVSREKKESFPLTVTSAQKNPTAFYLCASSRQGPFNQPQHFGDGTRLSIL.

Points on this clonotype: The DNA is left out, because the CDR3 cannot be placed on it with certainty; the CDR3 is given as TCRdb lists it. The rearrangement links TRBV11-2 to TRBJ1-4; TRBD1 reflects the table's D call only, with no check against the DNA. The length of the CDR3 is 23 amino acids, counting both ends. Per the germline V gene, CDR1 is SGHAT and CDR2 is FQNNGV. CDR3 protein: CASSFRGPNEQFFGPGTNEKLFF.

This clonotype was recorded many times. The junction departs from the called germline gene at one end, perhaps through a read error. The J gene is TRBJ2-1, the V gene TRBV7-7; 10 nucleotides align to TRBD2. Per germline, CDR1 SSHAT and CDR2 FNYEAQ (reference sequence). This CDR3 is built from 16 residues. The chain's CDR3 is CASSSIASGGHNEQFF. Here the CDR3 DNA reads TGTGCTAGCAGCTCGATCGCTAGCGGGGGTCACAATGAGCAGTTCTTC.